These 4 T cell receptor beta chains were sequenced from one sample in a study of shared clonotypes between healthy human individuals. Terminally differentiated effector memory CD45RA+ cells were left out of the naive CD8 fraction, which was CD45RO-negative and positively selected for CCR7. The data were produced by immunoSEQ multiplex PCR, yet TCRdb's version contains in-frame clones alone and is incomplete. The sample gives about 2.1 million clones, 93% of which show up once; approximately 1.7% is in the top ten. Sequenced material: naive CD8+ T cells from PBMCs. The receptors were sampled from a young man in good health. Some clones in this sample may be carry-over from other donors' samples.

The chain couples TRBV6-5 to TRBJ2-1, with 12 bases aligning to TRBD2. Germline assignment: CDR1 MNHEY and CDR2 SVGAGI. V was clipped by 5 bases and J by 4 bases; unmatched bases: 3. The CDR3 covers 15 residues. CDR3 nucleotides: TGTGCCAGCAGTGCGCTAGCGGGAGGGTACAATGAGCAGTTCTTC. It specifies CASSALAGGYNEQFF.

As to this clone: The identical CDR3 is also encoded by other nucleotide sequences in the sample. The genes are TRBV5-1 and TRBJ2-7, with 11 bases fitting TRBD2. There are 14 residues in the CDR3. V trimming: 4 bases; J trimming: 7 bases; junction bases outside the gene matches: 7. Looked up from germline, CDR1 is SGHRS and CDR2 is YFSETQ. The CDR3 DNA reads as TGCGCCAGCAGCCTAGCGGGAGGAGGTTATGAGCAGTACTTC. Its protein product is CASSLAGGGYEQYF.

In this sample, this clone turned up once. The same CDR3 also results from other DNA sequences found in this sample. The chain joins TRBV7-9 to TRBJ2-3; unclear D gene. V lost 0 bases, J lost 2 bases, and 3 bases lay in between. Germline CDR1 is SEHNR and CDR2 is FQNEAQ (reference sequence). There are 13 residues in the CDR3. CDR3 sequence reads: CASSLALTDTQYF. CDR3 DNA sequence: TGTGCCAGCAGCTTAGCCCTCACAGATACGCAGTATTTT.

The rearrangement uses TRBV6-5 and TRBJ2-7; 10 bases fit TRBD1. Germline V gene lookup returns CDR1 MNHEY and CDR2 SVGAGI. The CDR3 has 13 amino acids. V trimming: 5 bases; J trimming: 4 bases; junction bases outside the gene matches: 2. The CDR3 reads CASSDRGRYEQYF. The CDR3 DNA is TGTGCCAGCAGTGACAGGGGGCGGTACGAGCAGTACTTC.